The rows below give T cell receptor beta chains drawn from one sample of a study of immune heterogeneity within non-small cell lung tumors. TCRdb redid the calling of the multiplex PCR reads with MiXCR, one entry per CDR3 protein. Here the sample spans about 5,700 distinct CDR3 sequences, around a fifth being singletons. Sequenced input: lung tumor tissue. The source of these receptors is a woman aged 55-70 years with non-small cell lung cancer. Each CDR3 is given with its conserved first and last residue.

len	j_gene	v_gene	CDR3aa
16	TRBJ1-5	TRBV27	CASADQGVDGNQPQHF
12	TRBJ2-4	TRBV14	CASSQTGNIQYF
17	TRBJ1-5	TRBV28	CASSLIPDLGGNQPQHF
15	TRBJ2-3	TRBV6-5	CASSYRREGINTQYF
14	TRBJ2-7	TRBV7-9	CASSPGLREPEQYF
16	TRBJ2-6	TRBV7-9	CASTLKGGPGANVLTF
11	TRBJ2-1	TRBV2	CASTLGGKQFF
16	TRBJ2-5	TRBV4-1	CASSLRDREFGETQYF
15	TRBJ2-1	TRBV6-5	CASSYEHRYYNEQFF
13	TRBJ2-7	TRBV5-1	CASSGTVSYEQYF
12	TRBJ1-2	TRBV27	CASSPGRAGYTF
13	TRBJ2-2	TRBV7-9	CASSATGTGELFF
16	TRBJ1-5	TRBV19	CASRTRGRYSNQPQHF
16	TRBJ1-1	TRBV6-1	CASSYGDRVMGTEAFF
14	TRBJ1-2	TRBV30	CAWAPRTANYGYTF
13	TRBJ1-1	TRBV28	CATRLGAYTEAFF
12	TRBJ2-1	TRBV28	CASSFLEGEQFF
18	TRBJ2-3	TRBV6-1	CASSGTFQSSGATDTQYF
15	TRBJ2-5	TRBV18	CASSSQGGLQETQYF
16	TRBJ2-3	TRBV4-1	CASSQVASGRTDTQYF
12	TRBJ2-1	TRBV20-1	CSAREGTNEQFF
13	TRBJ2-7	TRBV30	CALRGAGSYEQYF
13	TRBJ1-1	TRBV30	CAWSRDTDTEAFF
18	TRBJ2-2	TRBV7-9	CASSFLGGVTRDTGELFF
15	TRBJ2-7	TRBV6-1	CASSELASGRYEQYF
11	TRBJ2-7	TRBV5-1	CASKMSYEQYF
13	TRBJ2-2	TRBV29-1	CSVVSSTTGELFF
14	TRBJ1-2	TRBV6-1	CASSEEDGLRGYTF
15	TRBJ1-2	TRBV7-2	CASSATSSTVDGYTF
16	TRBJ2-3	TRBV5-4	CASSLLVGVGSDTQYF
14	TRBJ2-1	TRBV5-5	CASSHPESYNEQFF
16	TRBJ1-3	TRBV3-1	CASSQEGTLSGNTIYF
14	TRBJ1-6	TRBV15	CATSRDLGYSPLHF
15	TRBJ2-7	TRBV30	CAWSVRAGNFYEQYF
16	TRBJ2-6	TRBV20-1	CSARSDRGTGANVLTF
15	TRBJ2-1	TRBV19	CASQIGQGAYNEQFF
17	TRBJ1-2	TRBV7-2	CASSSSLAKQANYGYTF
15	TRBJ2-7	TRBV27	CASSPLGQAIYEQYF
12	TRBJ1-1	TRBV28	CASSLVRTEAFF
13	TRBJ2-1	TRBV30	CAWGRFIRDEQFF
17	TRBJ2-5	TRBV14	CASSPREGTAVQETQYF
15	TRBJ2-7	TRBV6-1	CASSENLDTPGEQYF
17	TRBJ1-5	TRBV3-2	CASSLMKDRWVNQPQHF
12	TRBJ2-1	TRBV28	CASSLQGNEQFF
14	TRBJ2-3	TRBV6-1	CASSYKGRPDTQYF
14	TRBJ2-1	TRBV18	CASSPGTSYNEQFF
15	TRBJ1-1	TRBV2	CASSANLGGWTEAFF
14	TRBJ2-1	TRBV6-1	CASSRAVSYNEQFF
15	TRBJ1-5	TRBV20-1	CSAPPLGQPNQPQHF
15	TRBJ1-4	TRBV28	CASSPGQGGMEKLFF
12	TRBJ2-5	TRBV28	CASSEGGETQYF
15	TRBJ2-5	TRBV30	CAWSGGQGAGETQYF
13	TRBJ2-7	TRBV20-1	CSAETGLASEQYF
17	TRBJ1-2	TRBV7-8	CASSPIIGEQTNYGYTF